These T cell receptor beta chains were read from a single sample in a study of response to subunit inactivated influenza vaccine. TCRdb used MiXCR to reprocess the RT-PCR reads, holding one entry per CDR3 protein. The sample carries roughly 700,000 distinct CDR3 sequences, about 15% recorded once. The material was PBMCs from blood, obtained less than 15 days before vaccination. The source is a middle-aged man who received an inactivated influenza vaccine. The CDR3 runs from the conserved cysteine through the conserved F or W. Each record gives: clone size, D gene, J gene, V gene, CDR3 DNA, CDR3 protein. The D gene is left open where the match is weak. Expanded clones are given a class, and other clones once, few, many or no size at all.

- | - | TRBJ2-3 | TRBV15 | TGTGCCACCAGCAGAGTGGGGGGTGTGGATACGCAGTATTTT | CATSRVGGVDTQYF
- | TRBD1 | TRBJ2-5 | TRBV14 | TGTGCCAGCAGCCAACCGGGGACAGGTGGAGAGACCCAGTACTTC | CASSQPGTGGETQYF
few | - | TRBJ2-3 | TRBV25-1 | TGTGCCAGCAGTGAATTTACAGGCGGGCCAGATACGCAGTATTTT | CASSEFTGGPDTQYF
- | TRBD1 | TRBJ2-7 | TRBV2 | TGTGCCAGCACGGCGGACAGGAGCTCCTACGAGCAGTACTTC | CASTADRSSYEQYF
many | - | TRBJ2-1 | TRBV29-1 | TGCAGCGTCGAACAATCCGACAGACTCAATGAGCAGTTCTTC | CSVEQSDRLNEQFF
- | - | TRBJ2-5 | TRBV7-2 | TGTGCCAGCAGCTTAAACAGGGAGCAAGAGACCCAGTACTTC | CASSLNREQETQYF
- | - | TRBJ2-6 | TRBV3-1 | TGTGCCAGCAGCCCGGGACTCACGTTCTCTGGGGCCAACGTCCTGACTTTC | CASSPGLTFSGANVLTF
- | - | TRBJ2-3 | TRBV2 | TGTGCCAGCAGTAACCGAGGGCAGCGCGATACGCAGTATTTT | CASSNRGQRDTQYF
few | TRBD1 | TRBJ1-2 | TRBV7-8 | TGTGCCAGCAGCTTAAGCGGGACAGGGGGCTCCGGTCCCTATGGCTACACCTTC | CASSLSGTGGSGPYGYTF
many | TRBD1 | TRBJ2-2 | TRBV10-3 | TGTGCCATCAGCACAACTGTGGGACAGGGGGCGATCGGGGAGCTGTTTTTT | CAISTTVGQGAIGELFF
few | - | TRBJ2-3 | TRBV20-1 | TGCAGTGCTACCAACACCGGACAGATCAGAACGCAGTATTTT | CSATNTGQIRTQYF
few | TRBD2 | TRBJ2-5 | TRBV20-1 | TGCAGTGCCGCGGGGGGGCCCGGGGAGACCCAGTACTTC | CSAAGGPGETQYF
- | TRBD1 | TRBJ1-1 | TRBV20-1 | TGCAGTGCTAGCTTCAGGACAGGGTCCCCTCCCCAAGCTTTCTTT | CSASFRTGSPPQAFF
- | TRBD2 | TRBJ2-5 | TRBV20-1 | TGCAGTGCTAGAGATCCGGGCGGGGGGGCCAGAGAGACCCAGTACTTC | CSARDPGGGARETQYF